These T cell receptor beta chains were read from a single sample in a study of T-cell reconstitution after alpha-beta-depleted transplantation in children. Each CDR3 protein is one row after TCRdb ran MiXCR on the PCR reads. The data contain 190,000 or so distinct CDR3 sequences, around 7% of them seen just once; the ten biggest clones take up around 2.7%. Sequenced material: PBMCs from the stem cell graft donor, taken from the stem cell graft. All receptors come from a human donor who donated a stem cell graft to a child with Wiskott-Aldrich syndrome. The CDR3 runs from the conserved cysteine through the conserved F or W. The D gene is left open where the match is weak. Clone size is not always given. Where it is, it says once, few, many or a class for expanded clones.

J gene | D gene | V gene | clone size | CDR3 protein | CDR3 DNA
TRBJ2-1 | NA | TRBV11-2 | many | CASSLDRPFYNEQFF | TGTGCCAGCAGCTTAGATCGACCCTTCTACAATGAGCAGTTCTTC
TRBJ2-1 | NA | TRBV6-5 | many | CASSPIAGRSYNEQFF | TGTGCCAGCAGTCCGATAGCTGGCCGCTCCTACAATGAGCAGTTCTTC
TRBJ2-1 | TRBD2 | TRBV6-2/TRBV6-3 | many | CASSAGVGEQFF | TGTGCCAGCTCAGCGGGAGTAGGTGAGCAGTTCTTC
TRBJ2-2 | NA | TRBV27 | many | CASRPLDRFTGELFF | TGTGCCAGCAGACCCCTGGACAGATTCACCGGGGAGCTGTTTTTT
TRBJ2-3 | NA | TRBV5-1 | few | CASSPSPPDTQYF | TGCGCCAGCAGCCCTTCCCCCCCAGATACGCAGTATTTT
TRBJ2-2 | TRBD2 | TRBV9 | few | CASSVSRLAGGGTGELFF | TGTGCCAGCAGCGTATCGCGACTAGCGGGAGGTGGCACCGGGGAGCTGTTTTTT
TRBJ1-1 | NA | TRBV6-1 | many | CASIENHLGEKKVSFGCFF | TGTGCCAGCATTGAGAACCACCTGGGCGAGAAGAAGGTTTCGTTTGGTTGTTTCTTT
TRBJ2-3 | NA | TRBV3-1 | few | CASSQLEAPDTQYF | TGTGCCAGCAGCCAACTTGAGGCACCGGATACGCAGTATTTT
TRBJ2-5 | TRBD1 | TRBV12-3/TRBV12-4 | few | CASSSGQGYRETQYF | TGTGCCAGCAGTTCGGGACAGGGGTACCGGGAGACCCAGTACTTC
TRBJ1-4 | NA | TRBV4-1 | NA | CASSLPQEKLFF | TGCGCCAGCAGCCTCCCCCAGGAAAAACTGTTTTTT
TRBJ2-7 | NA | TRBV6-1 | few | CASGEYSGSYEQYF | TGTGCCAGCGGGGAGTATAGCGGATCCTACGAGCAGTACTTC
TRBJ2-3 | NA | TRBV5-1 | many | CASSLGHLTDTQYF | TGCGCCAGCAGCTTGGGACACCTCACAGATACGCAGTATTTT
TRBJ1-2 | NA | TRBV7-8 | many | CASSLSSALNYGYTF | TGTGCCAGCAGCTTATCGTCTGCCCTCAACTATGGCTACACCTTC
TRBJ2-3 | TRBD1 | TRBV29-1 | few | CSFKAQGAFAQYF | TGCAGCTTTAAGGCCCAGGGGGCGTTCGCGCAGTATTTT
TRBJ2-5 | TRBD1 | TRBV9 | many | CASSPYRGIHETQYF | TGTGCCAGCAGCCCCTACAGGGGGATACACGAGACCCAGTACTTC
TRBJ1-2 | TRBD1 | TRBV6-1 | NA | CASSEAPRTGTYGYTF | TGTGCCAGCAGTGAAGCGCCCCGGACAGGGACCTATGGCTACACCTTC
TRBJ2-5 | TRBD2 | TRBV7-8 | NA | CASSVGLVIQETQYF | TGTGCCAGCAGCGTCGGACTAGTAATTCAAGAGACCCAGTACTTC
TRBJ1-5 | NA | TRBV5-1 | many | CASSETGQPQHF | TGCGCCAGCAGCGAGACTGGGCAGCCCCAGCATTTT
TRBJ2-1 | TRBD1 | TRBV5-1 | NA | CASSPRDRDSDEQFF | TGCGCCAGCAGCCCCCGGGACAGGGATTCGGATGAGCAGTTCTTC